Each of the 28 T cell receptor beta chains below was sequenced from the same sample in a study of CD4 T cells in relation to SARS-CoV-2 and coronaviruses. The table came from immunoSEQ multiplex PCR; TCRdb's copy has only in-frame clones and leaves some out. The repertoire holds about 26,000 clones, roughly four fifths seen once, with about 20% in the top ten. Their antigen targets remain unknown. Before the COVID-19 pandemic, during about 2011-2019, CD4+ T cells were taken from unexposed donors. The cells were cultured for 9 to 11 days before CD4+ T cells were isolated. Sequencing was done on a sample of CD4+ T cells from PBMCs, cultured in vitro. The origin of the receptors is a human donor in good health.

The chain recombines TRBV5-4 with TRBJ2-2, with 8 bases that match TRBD1. Trimming removed 8 bases from V and 3 bases from J; junction bases left unmatched: 9. Per the germline V gene, CDR1 is SGHNT and CDR2 is YYREEE (reference sequence). This CDR3 spans 15 amino acids. The CDR3 here is CARRRGLGDTGELFF. Here the CDR3 DNA reads TGTGCCAGACGCAGGGGGCTAGGGGACACCGGGGAGCTGTTTTTT.

This clone was detected only a few times. This chain connects TRBV5-1 to TRBJ2-2, with D hard to call. Germline CDR1 is SGHRS and CDR2 is YFSETQ. V was trimmed by 1 base and J by 2 bases, leaving 6 bases between them. The CDR3 loop spans 14 amino acids. As DNA, the CDR3 is TGCGCCAGCAGCTTGAACAGCAACACCGGGGAGCTGTTTTTT. Amino acid sequence: CASSLNSNTGELFF. The full variable domain, in which reference TRBV5-1 and TRBJ2-2 provide the parts outside the CDR3, is KAGVTQTPRYLIKTRGQQVTLSCSPISGHRSVSWYQQTPGQGLQFLFEYFSETQRNKGNFPGRFSGRQFSNSRSEMNVSTLELGDSALYLCASSLNSNTGELFFGEGSRLTVL.

Here the CDR3 DNA reads TGTGCCAGCAGTGAAAATTGGTCTCCTAACTATGGCTACACCTTC. Protein: CASSENWSPNYGYTF. This rearrangement joins TRBV6-1 to TRBJ1-2; D not certain. V was trimmed by 2 bases and J by 0 bases, leaving 10 bases between them. The CDR3 contains 15 residues. Germline V CDR1 and CDR2: MNHNS, SASEGT.

The V call is TRBV5-1, the J call TRBJ2-7; 11 nucleotides agree with TRBD2. J gave up 7 bases and V 2 bases, and 17 bases lay outside the gene matches. From germline, CDR1 is SGHRS and CDR2 YFSETQ. The CDR3 extends over 18 amino acids. The CDR3 loop is CASSFDASVTSGGLEQYF. The CDR3 DNA reads TGCGCCAGCAGCTTTGACGCCTCGGTAACTAGCGGGGGTTTGGAGCAGTACTTC.

This chain connects TRBV21-1 to TRBJ2-3; the table assigns TRBD2, which was not confirmed against the DNA. TRBV21-1 is assigned pseudogene status. The CDR3 consists of 20 residues. The CDR3 spells CASSKESGPGLAGLTDTQYF. The CDR3 coding sequence is TGTGCCAGCAGCAAAGAAAGCGGTCCAGGGCTAGCGGGTCTCACAGATACGCAGTATTTT.

The sample holds a few counts of this clone. This chain joins TRBV19 and TRBJ2-2; D tentatively reads TRBD1 or TRBD2 (7 bases each). Germline loops: CDR1 LNHDA, CDR2 SQIVND (reference sequence). V lost 7 bases to trimming and J lost 5 bases, with 17 bases between them. There are 15 residues in the CDR3. CDR3 DNA: TGTGCCAGTACCGTCCGCCAGGGGGGGACCGGGGAGCTGTTTTTT. As protein: CASTVRQGGTGELFF. The full variable domain, in which reference TRBV19 and TRBJ2-2 provide the parts outside the CDR3, is DGGITQSPKYLFRKEGQNVTLSCEQNLNHDAMYWYRQDPGQGLRLIYYSQIVNDFQKGDIAEGYSVSREKKESFPLTVTSAQKNPTAFYLCASTVRQGGTGELFFGEGSRLTVL.

There are a few counts of this clone. This chain joins TRBV20-1 and TRBJ2-2; D is uncertain. The CDR3 spans 11 residues. Germline V CDR1 and CDR2: DFQATT, SNEGSKA (reference sequence). The V end lost 1 base, the J end lost 13 bases, and 10 bases lay between the germline ends. CDR3 region: CSARGNLSLFF. The CDR3 DNA sequence: TGCAGTGCTAGAGGGAACTTGTCGCTGTTTTTT.

The chain joins TRBV4-1 to TRBJ2-7; 10 bases are shared with TRBD2. Germline V gene sequence: CDR1 MGHRA, CDR2 YSYEKL. Losses at the gene ends were 1 base for V and 6 bases for J; bases not matched to a gene: 12. The CDR3 has 17 amino acids. CDR3 DNA: TGCGCCAGCAGCCAAGGGGAATGGGCTAGCGGGAGCTCCGAGCAGTACTTC. This gives the protein CASSQGEWASGSSEQYF.

This clone appeared a single time. This chain uses TRBV2 with TRBJ1-1, with 7 bases lining up with TRBD1. CDR1 and CDR2 from the germline V gene are SNHLY and FYNNEI. This CDR3 is 13 amino acids long. CDR3 loop: CAALQGVGTEAFF. In DNA form, the CDR3 reads TGTGCTGCCCTCCAGGGGGTGGGGACTGAAGCTTTCTTT.

V and J are TRBV7-9 and TRBJ2-3, with D perhaps TRBD1 (6 bases). Trimming took 1 base from V and 1 from J, leaving 9 bases between them. Germline lookup yields CDR1 SEHNR and CDR2 FQNEAQ (reference sequence). This CDR3 is 15 amino acids long. CDR3 residues: CASSLEAGGTDTQYF. The CDR3 DNA reads TGTGCCAGCAGCTTAGAGGCAGGGGGCACAGATACGCAGTATTTT.

The chain joins TRBV7-3 to TRBJ2-7; D perhaps matches TRBD1 (5 bases). V was trimmed by 5 bases and J by 3 bases, leaving 11 bases between them. CDR1 SGHTA and CDR2 FQGTGA come from the germline V gene. The CDR3 extends over 13 amino acids. The CDR3 nucleotides are TGTGCCAGCAGCCCATGGCAGGGCTACGAGCAGTACTTC. Residues: CASSPWQGYEQYF.

The rearrangement joins TRBV21-1 to TRBJ1-1; the D segment call TRBD1 is taken from the table without a DNA check. TRBV21-1 is termed a pseudogene. This CDR3 is 19 amino acids long. CDR3: CASSKVIRDRGPGDTEAFF. The CDR3 DNA sequence: TGTGCCAGCAGCAAAGTGATTAGGGACAGGGGGCCTGGGGACACTGAAGCTTTCTTT.

The chain couples TRBV19 to TRBJ1-2; 11 bases match TRBD1. This CDR3 has 15 amino acids. The V segment lost 5 bases and the J segment 3 bases; nucleotides outside the gene matches: 5. In germline, CDR1 is LNHDA, CDR2 SQIVND (reference sequence). CDR3 nucleotide sequence: TGTGCCAGTAGTCGTCGGGGACAGGGGGACTATGGCTACACCTTC. Translated: CASSRRGQGDYGYTF.

The rearrangement links TRBV7-9 to TRBJ2-7; TRBD1 matches at 7 bases. CDR3 length: 14 amino acids. The V gene's germline CDR1 is SEHNR and CDR2 FQNEAQ (reference sequence). The V gene end was trimmed by 4 bases and the J gene end by 3 bases; junction bases not matched to a gene: 6. In DNA form, the CDR3 reads TGTGCCAGCAGCTCATCGACAGGGAACTACGAGCAGTACTTC. Amino acids: CASSSSTGNYEQYF.

This clone was found a few times. The CDR3 is CASSLAQGYTEAFF. The CDR3 DNA is TGTGCCAGCAGCTTAGCACAGGGTTACACTGAAGCTTTCTTT. This chain links TRBV11-2 with TRBJ1-1; D perhaps matches TRBD1 (6 bases). The CDR3 loop spans 14 amino acids. Germline CDR1 is SGHAT and CDR2 is FQNNGV. V lost 1 base to trimming and J lost 3 bases, with 9 bases between them. Drawing the rest from reference TRBV11-2 and TRBJ1-1, the complete variable domain is EAGVAQSPRYKIIEKRQSVAFWCNPISGHATLYWYQQILGQGPKLLIQFQNNGVVDDSQLPKDRFSAERLKGVDSTLKIQPAKLEDSAVYLCASSLAQGYTEAFFGQGTRLTVV.

The rearrangement joins TRBV7-9 to TRBJ2-7; 8 bases match TRBD1. The germline gives CDR1 SEHNR, CDR2 FQNEAQ (reference sequence). This CDR3 region has 16 residues. Trimming took 1 base from V and 2 from J; bases not matched to a gene: 7. The CDR3 region has the DNA TGTGCCAGCAGCTTAGTGGTAACAGGGGGTACCTACGAGCAGTACTTC. Protein product: CASSLVVTGGTYEQYF.

J is TRBJ2-1 and V is TRBV5-3, with TRBD1 as a possible D gene (5 bases). TRBV5-3 is designated an ORF whose function remains uncertain. The CDR3 is 11 residues long. Deletions cut 10 bases from V and 9 bases from J, with 14 bases between. The CDR3 is CAGTGRSEQFF. The CDR3 DNA reads as TGTGCCGGAACAGGCCGCAGTGAGCAGTTCTTC.

The chain employs TRBV5-1 and TRBJ2-2; possibly TRBD1 for D (6 bases). V gave up 2 bases and J gave up 6 bases, with 8 bases separating them. Germline values: CDR1 SGHRS, CDR2 YFSETQ. The CDR3 length is 13 residues. The CDR3 loop is CASSFQGSGELFF. The DNA for the CDR3 is TGCGCCAGCAGCTTTCAGGGGTCCGGGGAGCTGTTTTTT.

This clone has just a few counts. The rearrangement uses TRBV24-1 and TRBJ2-1; 14 nucleotides match TRBD2. Looked up from germline, CDR1 is KGHDR and CDR2 is SFDVKD. V was clipped by 4 bases and J by 0 bases; unmatched bases: 4. There are 18 residues in the CDR3. The CDR3 region is CATSEAGTSGGSYNEQFF. As DNA, the CDR3 is TGTGCCACCAGTGAGGCCGGGACTAGCGGGGGCTCCTACAATGAGCAGTTCTTC.

The V and J genes are TRBV7-9 and TRBJ2-1; 10 bases line up with TRBD2. V gave up 4 bases and J gave up 5 bases; unmatched junction bases: 2. Germline V gene data show CDR1 as SEHNR and CDR2 as FQNEAQ (reference sequence). CDR3 length: 14 residues. The CDR3 sequence is CASSYGTSDNEQFF. The CDR3 coding sequence is TGTGCCAGCAGCTACGGGACTAGCGACAATGAGCAGTTCTTC.

The chain uses TRBV5-4 and TRBJ1-2, with 8 bases that match TRBD1. With V trimmed by 3 bases and J by 4 bases, 8 bases remained unmatched. Germline loops: CDR1 SGHNT, CDR2 YYREEE (reference sequence). This CDR3 region has 15 residues. For the CDR3, the DNA is TGTGCCAGCAGCTCCCCAGGGGGCGCTACCTATGGCTACACCTTC. Translation: CASSSPGGATYGYTF.

V is TRBV5-6 and J is TRBJ2-7, with D hard to call. V shed 3 bases and J shed 0 bases, with 4 bases lying between them. The V gene's germline CDR1 is SGHDT and CDR2 YYEEEE. The CDR3 loop spans 12 amino acids. CDR3 nucleotides: TGTGCCAGCAGCTCGAGCTCCTACGAGCAGTACTTC. Its protein product is CASSSSSYEQYF.

V and J are TRBV5-1 and TRBJ1-2; D possibly corresponds to TRBD1 (5 bases). The CDR3 length is 16 residues. Trimming pared 0 bases from V and 7 bases from J, leaving 19 bases between. The germline V gene has CDR1 SGHRS and CDR2 YFSETQ. CDR3 residues: CASSLGGGLEVSGYTF. The CDR3 bases are TGCGCCAGCAGCTTGGGGGGGGGACTCGAAGTCTCTGGCTACACCTTC.

This clone was found a few times. The rearrangement links TRBV7-9 to TRBJ2-5; D not certain. The germline V gene encodes CDR1 SEHNR and CDR2 FQNEAQ (reference sequence). This CDR3 region has 13 residues. Between the trimmed V and J ends, which lost 5 bases and 2 bases, there was a span of 9 bases. DNA for the CDR3: TGTGCCAGCAGCCCCAGCGTACAAGAGACCCAGTACTTC. Its protein is CASSPSVQETQYF.

The J gene is TRBJ1-2, the V gene TRBV29-1, with D perhaps TRBD1 (6 bases). Germline V gene data show CDR1 as SQVTM and CDR2 as ANQGSEA. Trimming took off 0 bases at V and 2 bases at J, with 16 bases between the two ends. The CDR3 contains 16 residues. Here the CDR3 reads CSVEDSAGAGNYGYTF. CDR3 DNA sequence: TGCAGCGTTGAAGATTCCGCAGGGGCGGGGAACTATGGCTACACCTTC. Combining the CDR3 with reference TRBV29-1 and TRBJ1-2 gives the whole variable domain SAVISQKPSRDICQRGTSLTIQCQVDSQVTMMFWYRQQPGQSLTLIATANQGSEATYESGFVIDKFPISRPNLTFSTLTVSNMSPEDSSIYLCSVEDSAGAGNYGYTFGSGTRLTVV.

This chain links TRBV19 with TRBJ1-2; unclear D gene. Germline V lookup: CDR1 LNHDA, CDR2 SQIVND (reference sequence). V lost 2 bases and J lost 4, with 8 bases in between. The CDR3 spans 13 residues. In DNA form, the CDR3 reads TGTGCCAGTAGTATAACGTCCATCTATGGCTACACCTTC. As protein: CASSITSIYGYTF.

The chain joins TRBV7-2 to TRBJ1-5; D is ambiguous. CDR3 length: 15 amino acids. The germline V and J ends were trimmed by 1 base and 0 bases, with 7 bases remaining between them. Per germline, CDR1 SGHTA and CDR2 FQGNSA. The CDR3 coding sequence is TGTGCCAGCAGCTTAGTTAGCGGTAGCAATCAGCCCCAGCATTTT. It yields the protein CASSLVSGSNQPQHF.

This chain joins TRBV9 and TRBJ2-1, with D possibly being TRBD1 (5 bases). The CDR3 has 15 amino acids. Germline loops: CDR1 SGDLS, CDR2 YYNGEE. The ends were cut back, 0 bases at V and 4 bases at J, with 11 bases in the middle. CDR3 bases: TGTGCCAGCAGCGTAGCTCAGGGTCATTACAATGAGCAGTTCTTC. This gives the protein CASSVAQGHYNEQFF.